The next 5 T cell receptor beta chains were all read from a single sample in a study of Ad26.COV2.S vaccination and SARS-CoV-2 variants. Regarding treatment: around 19 received Ad26.COV2.S at low or high dose, single or two shots; several received placebo; per-sample allocation not given. The samples date from day 63 after the first vaccine or placebo injection. Sequenced by immunoSEQ multiplex PCR; TCRdb stores in-frame clones only, minus some. The profile covers around 340,000 clones, with 85% to 90% appearing a single time and approximately 4.5% taken by the ten largest. Source: peripheral blood, taken in a trial of Ad26.COV2.S vaccine versus placebo. These receptors all stem from a person aged 18-60 years who received the Ad26.COV2.S COVID-19 vaccine or a placebo.

The gene calls are TRBV30 and TRBJ2-1, with D unclear. The germline V gene encodes CDR1 GTSNPN and CDR2 SVGIG (reference sequence). V shed 4 bases and J shed 4 bases, with 5 bases lying between them. This CDR3 is 11 amino acids long. DNA of the CDR3: TGTGCCTGGATCCTATACAATGAGCAGTTCTTC. Translated, it gives CAWILYNEQFF. The entire variable domain, with the rest obtained from reference TRBV30 and TRBJ2-1, is as follows: SQTIHQWPATLVQPVGSPLSLECTVEGTSNPNLYWYRQAAGRGLQLLFYSVGIGQISSEVPQNLSASRPQDRQFILSSKKLLLSDSGFYLCAWILYNEQFFGPGTRLTVL.

The chain uses TRBV3-1 (or the pseudogene TRBV3-2) and TRBJ2-7; 10 bases agree with TRBD1. V dropped 4 bases and J dropped 0; count of bases not matched to a gene: 6. The CDR3 runs 16 residues. Germline-derived CDR1 and CDR2 are LGHDT and YNNKEL (reference sequence). The CDR3 coding sequence is TGTGCCAGCAGCCCCGGGACAGGGGCGAGCTCCTACGAGCAGTACTTC. This encodes CASSPGTGASSYEQYF.

DNA of the CDR3: TGTGCCAGCAGCGTAGCTACGGCAGATACGCAGTATTTT. Translated: CASSVATADTQYF. The rearrangement links TRBV9 to TRBJ2-3; D gene uncertain. The germline CDR1 and CDR2 sequences are SGDLS and YYNGEE. This CDR3 has 13 residues. V was cut by 0 bases and J by 4 bases, with 6 bases left in between.

V is TRBV12-3 or TRBV12-4 and J is TRBJ2-1; D is ambiguous. This CDR3 is 13 amino acids long. V was shortened by 3 bases and J by 4 bases, with 7 bases between the two germline ends. The CDR3 sequence: CASSLLGYNEQFF. In DNA, the CDR3 is TGTGCCAGCAGTTTGTTGGGGTACAATGAGCAGTTCTTC.

This clone was recorded only once. The J gene is TRBJ2-1, the V gene TRBV7-2, with 7 bases matching TRBD1. CDR3 size: 15 residues. V lost 5 bases, J lost 4 bases, and 8 bases stayed unmatched. The V gene's germline CDR1 is SGHTA and CDR2 FQGNSA. The CDR3 DNA reads as TGTGCCAGCAGCCAAGGACAGGCGGTTTACAATGAGCAGTTCTTC. Protein sequence: CASSQGQAVYNEQFF.